This T cell receptor beta chain derives from a study of PD-1 blockade in mismatch repair-deficient tumors. Study results and caveats: Rapid post-treatment expansion, then contraction, generally preceding radiologic response, marked tumor-resident clones.

Clones were sequenced by immunoSEQ multiplex PCR, and TCRdb holds only the in-frame ones, with some missing. The sample lists around 23,000 clones, 83% seen once, with 20% in the top ten. All patients were mismatch repair deficient, assessed by either PCR or immunohistochemistry. TCRs were sequenced from a few patients responding to pembrolizumab. The V end lost 5 bases, the J end lost 3 bases, and 17 bases lay between the germline ends. The CDR3 consists of 15 residues. The germline CDR1 and CDR2 sequences are MNHEY and SMNVEV (reference sequence). About this clone: Its matching antigen is unknown.

The rearrangement links TRBV27 to TRBJ2-7; D is possibly TRBD1 or TRBD2 (6 bases each). The sequencing used peripheral blood, collected 12 weeks after starting pembrolizumab. The origin of this receptor is an adult with mismatch repair-deficient cancer. The CDR3 sequence: CASSQGWVGGYEQYF. The CDR3 region has the DNA TGTGCCAGCAGTCAGGGGTGGGTGGGGGGCTACGAGCAGTACTTC.